This T cell receptor beta chain came from a study of T cell responses to AZD1222 COVID-19 vaccine. Findings and caveats of the study: Receipt of two AZD1222 doses was followed by a rise in Spike-specific TCR breadth and depth. Possibly, clonal diversity was underestimated; donors were largely white British and included more females.

Clones were sequenced by immunoSEQ multiplex PCR, and TCRdb holds only the in-frame ones, with some missing. The table includes about 170,000 clones, more than 90% detected once. As regards this clone: No antigen is known for it.

The sample in question was peripheral blood, obtained on day 0 of AZD1222 vaccination. This TCR derives from an adult in good health.

The CDR3 DNA reads as TGTGCCAGCAGTGGGACAGCCTCCTACAATGAGCAGTTCTTC. Translated, it gives CASSGTASYNEQFF. V usage is TRBV2 and J usage is TRBJ2-1, with TRBD1 as a possible D gene (6 bases). The CDR3 runs to 14 residues. V was cut by 4 bases and J by 0 bases, with 7 bases left in between. CDR1 and CDR2 (germline): SNHLY, FYNNEI.